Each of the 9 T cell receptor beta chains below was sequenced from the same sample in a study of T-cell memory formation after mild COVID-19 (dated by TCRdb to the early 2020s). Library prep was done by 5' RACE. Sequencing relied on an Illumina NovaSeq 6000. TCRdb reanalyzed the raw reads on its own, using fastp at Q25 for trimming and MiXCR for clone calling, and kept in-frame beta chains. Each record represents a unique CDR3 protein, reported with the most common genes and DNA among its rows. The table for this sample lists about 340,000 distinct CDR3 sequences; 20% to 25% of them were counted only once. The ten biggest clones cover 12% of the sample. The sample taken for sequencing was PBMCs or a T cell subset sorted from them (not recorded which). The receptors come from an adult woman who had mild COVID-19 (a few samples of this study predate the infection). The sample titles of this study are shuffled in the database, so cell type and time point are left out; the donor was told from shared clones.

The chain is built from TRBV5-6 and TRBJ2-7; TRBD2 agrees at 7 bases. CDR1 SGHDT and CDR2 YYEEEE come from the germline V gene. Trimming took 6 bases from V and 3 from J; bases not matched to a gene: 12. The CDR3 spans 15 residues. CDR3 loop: CASISTGGLIYEQYF. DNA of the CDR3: TGTGCCAGCATCTCGACGGGGGGTCTTATCTACGAGCAGTACTTC.

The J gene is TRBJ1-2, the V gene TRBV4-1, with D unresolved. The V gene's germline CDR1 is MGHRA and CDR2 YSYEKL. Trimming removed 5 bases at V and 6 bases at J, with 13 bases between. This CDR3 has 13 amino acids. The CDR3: CASSDDGRNGYTF. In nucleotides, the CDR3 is TGCGCCAGCAGCGACGACGGACGTAATGGCTACACCTTC.

DNA of the CDR3: TGTGCCAGCAGTCAATCTAGCGGCTCCAGCTCCTACGAGCAGTACTTC. This gives the protein CASSQSSGSSSYEQYF. The chain carries TRBV12-3 or TRBV12-4 and TRBJ2-7; 7 bases map to TRBD2. Trimming cost V 5 bases and J 0 bases; bases outside gene matches: 10. The CDR3 sequence is 16 residues long.

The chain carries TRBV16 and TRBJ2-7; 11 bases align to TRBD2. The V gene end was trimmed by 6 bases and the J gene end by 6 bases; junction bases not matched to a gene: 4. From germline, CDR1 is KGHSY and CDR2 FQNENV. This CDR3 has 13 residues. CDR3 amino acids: CASSHTSGGEQYF. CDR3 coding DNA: TGTGCCAGCAGTCATACTAGCGGGGGCGAGCAGTACTTC.

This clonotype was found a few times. CDR3: CASSVRWGGETQYF. CDR3 coding DNA: TGCGCCAGCAGCGTACGGTGGGGTGGGGAGACCCAGTACTTC. The V and J genes are TRBV5-1 and TRBJ2-5, with D uncertain. The germline V and J ends were trimmed by 4 bases and 5 bases, with 15 bases remaining between them. Germline loops: CDR1 SGHRS, CDR2 YFSETQ. This CDR3 has 14 amino acids.

CDR3 amino acids: CASSVEGSSSYEQYF. The CDR3 DNA reads as TGTGCCAGCAGCGTAGAGGGCAGCTCCTCCTACGAGCAGTACTTC. V gene TRBV9 combines with J gene TRBJ2-7; D gene unclear. V lost 0 bases to trimming and J lost 0 bases, with 10 bases between them. CDR3 length equals 15 residues. CDR1 is SGDLS and CDR2 is YYNGEE in the germline V gene.

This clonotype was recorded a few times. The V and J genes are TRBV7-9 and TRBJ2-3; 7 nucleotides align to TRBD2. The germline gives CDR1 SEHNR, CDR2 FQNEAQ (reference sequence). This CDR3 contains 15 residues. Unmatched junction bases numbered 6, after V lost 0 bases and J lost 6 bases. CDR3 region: CASSLATSIGDTQYF. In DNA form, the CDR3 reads TGTGCCAGCAGCTTAGCGACTAGCATTGGCGATACGCAGTATTTT.

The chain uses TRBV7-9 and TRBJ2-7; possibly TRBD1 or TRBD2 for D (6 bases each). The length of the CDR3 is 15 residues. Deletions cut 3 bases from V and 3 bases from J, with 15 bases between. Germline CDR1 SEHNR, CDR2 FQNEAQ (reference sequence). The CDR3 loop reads CASSFSSEGDYEQYF. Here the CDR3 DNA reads TGTGCCAGCAGCTTTTCTAGCGAGGGGGACTACGAGCAGTACTTC. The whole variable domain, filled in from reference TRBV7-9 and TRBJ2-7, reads DTGVSQNPRHKITKRGQNVTFRCDPISEHNRLYWYRQTLGQGPEFLTYFQNEAQLEKSRLLSDRFSAERPKGSFSTLEIQRTEQGDSAMYLCASSFSSEGDYEQYFGPGTRLTVT.

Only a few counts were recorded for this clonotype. The CDR3 nucleotides read TGTGCCAGCAGTCCCTCCAGGGTGAACACTGAAGCTTTCTTT. Translated, it gives CASSPSRVNTEAFF. V gene TRBV6-2 or TRBV6-3 combines with J gene TRBJ1-1; perhaps TRBD1 as D (5 bases). CDR1 and CDR2 (germline): MNHEY, SVGEGT. This CDR3 has 14 amino acids. Trimming stripped 5 bases from V and 0 bases from J, with 10 bases between.